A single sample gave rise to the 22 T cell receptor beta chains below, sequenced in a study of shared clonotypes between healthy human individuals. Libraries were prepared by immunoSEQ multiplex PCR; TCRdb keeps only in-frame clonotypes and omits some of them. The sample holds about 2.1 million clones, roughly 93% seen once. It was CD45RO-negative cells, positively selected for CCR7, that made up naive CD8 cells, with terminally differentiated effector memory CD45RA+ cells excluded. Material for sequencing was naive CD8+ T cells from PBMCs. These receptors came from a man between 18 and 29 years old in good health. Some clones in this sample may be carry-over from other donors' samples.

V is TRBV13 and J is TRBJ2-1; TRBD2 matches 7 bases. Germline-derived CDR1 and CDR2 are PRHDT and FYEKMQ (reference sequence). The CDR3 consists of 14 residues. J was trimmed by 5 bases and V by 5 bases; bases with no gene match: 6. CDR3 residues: CASSNGRRDNEQFF. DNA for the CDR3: TGTGCCAGCAGCAACGGGAGGAGGGACAATGAGCAGTTCTTC.

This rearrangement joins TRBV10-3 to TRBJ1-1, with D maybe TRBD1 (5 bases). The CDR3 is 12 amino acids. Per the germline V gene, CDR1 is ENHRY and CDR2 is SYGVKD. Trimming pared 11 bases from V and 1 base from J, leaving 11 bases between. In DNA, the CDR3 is TGTGCCGTCCAGGGACCGAACACTGAAGCTTTCTTT. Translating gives CAVQGPNTEAFF.

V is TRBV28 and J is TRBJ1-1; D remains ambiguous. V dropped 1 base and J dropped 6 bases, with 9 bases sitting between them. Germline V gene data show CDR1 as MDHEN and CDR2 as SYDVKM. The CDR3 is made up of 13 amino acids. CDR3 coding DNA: TGTGCCAGCAGTTTATATCCCGGCGCTGAAGCTTTCTTT. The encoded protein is CASSLYPGAEAFF. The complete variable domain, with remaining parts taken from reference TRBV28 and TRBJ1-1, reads DVKVTQSSRYLVKRTGEKVFLECVQDMDHENMFWYRQDPGLGLRLIYFSYDVKMKEKGDIPEGYSVSREKKERFSLILESASTNQTSMYLCASSLYPGAEAFFGQGTRLTVV.

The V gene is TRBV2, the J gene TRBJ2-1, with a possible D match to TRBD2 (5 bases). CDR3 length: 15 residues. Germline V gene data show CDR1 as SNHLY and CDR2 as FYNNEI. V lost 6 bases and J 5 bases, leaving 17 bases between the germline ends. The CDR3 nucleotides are TGTGCCAGCAGAGACTCTAGCTATGTCCACAATGAGCAGTTCTTC. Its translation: CASRDSSYVHNEQFF.

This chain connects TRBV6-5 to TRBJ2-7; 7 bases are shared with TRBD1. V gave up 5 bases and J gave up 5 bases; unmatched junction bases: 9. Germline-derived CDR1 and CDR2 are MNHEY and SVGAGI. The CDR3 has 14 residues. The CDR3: CASSRRDSLHEQYF. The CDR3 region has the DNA TGTGCCAGCAGTCGCCGGGACAGCCTTCACGAGCAGTACTTC.

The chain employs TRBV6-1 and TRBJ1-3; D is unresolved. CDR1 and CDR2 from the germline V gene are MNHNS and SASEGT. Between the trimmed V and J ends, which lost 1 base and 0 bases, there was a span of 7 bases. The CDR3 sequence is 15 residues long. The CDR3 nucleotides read TGTGCCAGCAGTGAAGGAGTCCTCTCTGGAAACACCATATATTTT. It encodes CASSEGVLSGNTIYF.

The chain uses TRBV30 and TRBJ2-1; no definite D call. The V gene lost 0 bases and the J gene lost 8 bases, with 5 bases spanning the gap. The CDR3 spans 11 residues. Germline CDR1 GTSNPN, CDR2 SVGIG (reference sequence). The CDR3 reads CAWSVIDEQFF. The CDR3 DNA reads TGTGCCTGGAGTGTAATCGATGAGCAGTTCTTC. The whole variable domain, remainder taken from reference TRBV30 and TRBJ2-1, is SQTIHQWPATLVQPVGSPLSLECTVEGTSNPNLYWYRQAAGRGLQLLFYSVGIGQISSEVPQNLSASRPQDRQFILSSKKLLLSDSGFYLCAWSVIDEQFFGPGTRLTVL.

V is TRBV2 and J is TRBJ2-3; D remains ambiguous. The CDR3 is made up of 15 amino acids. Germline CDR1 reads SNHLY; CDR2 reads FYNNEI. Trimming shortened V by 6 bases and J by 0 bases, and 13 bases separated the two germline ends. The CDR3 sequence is CASSQGPASTDTQYF. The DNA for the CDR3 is TGTGCCAGCAGCCAAGGACCGGCTAGCACAGATACGCAGTATTTT.

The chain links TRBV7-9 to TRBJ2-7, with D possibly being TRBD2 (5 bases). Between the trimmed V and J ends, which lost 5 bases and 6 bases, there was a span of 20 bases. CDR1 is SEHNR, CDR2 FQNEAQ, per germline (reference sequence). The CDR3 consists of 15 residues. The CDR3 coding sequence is TGTGCCAGCAGCCCCCGGGGTCCCGCTCGGGGCGAGCAGTACTTC. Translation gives CASSPRGPARGEQYF.

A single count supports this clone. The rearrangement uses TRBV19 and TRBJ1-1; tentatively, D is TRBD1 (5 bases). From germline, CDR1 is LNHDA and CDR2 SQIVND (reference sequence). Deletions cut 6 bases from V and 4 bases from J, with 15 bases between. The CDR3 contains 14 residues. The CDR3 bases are TGTGCCAGTAGCTCTCTCAGGGTGGGCACTGAAGCTTTCTTT. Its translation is CASSSLRVGTEAFF.

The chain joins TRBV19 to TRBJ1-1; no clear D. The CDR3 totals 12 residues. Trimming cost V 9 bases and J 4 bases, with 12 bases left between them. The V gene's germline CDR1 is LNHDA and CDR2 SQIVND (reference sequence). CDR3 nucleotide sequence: TGTGCCAGCCGGCCGCCGGGCACTGAAGCTTTCTTT. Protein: CASRPPGTEAFF. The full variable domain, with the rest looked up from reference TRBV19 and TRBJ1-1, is DGGITQSPKYLFRKEGQNVTLSCEQNLNHDAMYWYRQDPGQGLRLIYYSQIVNDFQKGDIAEGYSVSREKKESFPLTVTSAQKNPTAFYLCASRPPGTEAFFGQGTRLTVV.

The DNA for the CDR3 is TGTGCCAGCTCACCGGGCAGGCTCCCTGGAAACACCATATATTTT. Translation: CASSPGRLPGNTIYF. The chain links TRBV18 to TRBJ1-3; unclear D gene. V gave up 3 bases and J gave up 2 bases, with 11 bases separating them. The CDR3 consists of 15 residues. Germline V lookup: CDR1 KGHSH, CDR2 LQKENI.

CDR3 loop: CASSLSSGQGWYF. The CDR3 DNA is TGTGCCAGCAGTTTATCGAGTGGACAGGGTTGGTACTTC. The chain couples TRBV27 to TRBJ2-7; 8 nucleotides align to TRBD1. Germline assignment: CDR1 MNHEY and CDR2 SMNVEV (reference sequence). Germline trimming cut 0 bases from V and 12 bases from J; bases unmatched to any gene: 7. This CDR3 has 13 residues.

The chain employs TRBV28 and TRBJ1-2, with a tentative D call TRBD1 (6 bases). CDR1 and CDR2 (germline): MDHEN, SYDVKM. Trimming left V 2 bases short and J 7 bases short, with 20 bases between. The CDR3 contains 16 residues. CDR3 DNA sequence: TGTGCCAGCAGTTTAATGTTGGGGGGGCGATTGTCTGGCTACACCTTC. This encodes CASSLMLGGRLSGYTF.

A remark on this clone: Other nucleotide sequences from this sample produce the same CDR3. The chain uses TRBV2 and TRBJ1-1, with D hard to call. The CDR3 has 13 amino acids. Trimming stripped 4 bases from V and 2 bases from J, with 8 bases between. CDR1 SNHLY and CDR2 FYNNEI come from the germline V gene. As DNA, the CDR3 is TGTGCCAGCAGTGCGACCGTTAACACTGAAGCTTTCTTT. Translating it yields CASSATVNTEAFF.

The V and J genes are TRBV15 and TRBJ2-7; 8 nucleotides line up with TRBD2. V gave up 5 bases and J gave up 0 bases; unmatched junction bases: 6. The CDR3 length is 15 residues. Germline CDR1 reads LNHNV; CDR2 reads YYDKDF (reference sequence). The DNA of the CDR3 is TGTGCCACCAGCTTTAGCGGGACTCTCTCCTACGAGCAGTACTTC. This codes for CATSFSGTLSYEQYF.

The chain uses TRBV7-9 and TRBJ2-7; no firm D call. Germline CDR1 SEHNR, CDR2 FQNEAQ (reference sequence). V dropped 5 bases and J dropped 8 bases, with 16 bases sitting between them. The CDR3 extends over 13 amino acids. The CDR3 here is CASSPLDQNKQYF. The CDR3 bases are TGTGCCAGCAGCCCCCTGGACCAGAACAAGCAGTACTTC.

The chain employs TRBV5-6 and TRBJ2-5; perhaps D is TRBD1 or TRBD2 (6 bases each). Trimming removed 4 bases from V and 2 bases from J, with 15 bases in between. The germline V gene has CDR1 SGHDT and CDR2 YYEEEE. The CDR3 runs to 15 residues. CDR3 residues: CASSPLEGGQETQYF. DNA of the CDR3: TGTGCCAGCAGCCCCTTAGAGGGGGGTCAAGAGACCCAGTACTTC.

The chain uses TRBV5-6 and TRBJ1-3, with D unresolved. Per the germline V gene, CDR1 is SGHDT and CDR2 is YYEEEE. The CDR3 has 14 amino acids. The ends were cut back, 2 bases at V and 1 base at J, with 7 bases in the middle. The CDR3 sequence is CASSFGNSGNTIYF. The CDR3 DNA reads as TGTGCCAGCAGCTTCGGTAATTCTGGAAACACCATATATTTT.

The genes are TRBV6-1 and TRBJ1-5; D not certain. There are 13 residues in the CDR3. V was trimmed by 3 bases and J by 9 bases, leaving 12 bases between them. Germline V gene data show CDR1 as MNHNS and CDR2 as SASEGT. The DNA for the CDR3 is TGTGCCAGCAGTGAGGTCAGGTTATGGCCCCAGCATTTT. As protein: CASSEVRLWPQHF.

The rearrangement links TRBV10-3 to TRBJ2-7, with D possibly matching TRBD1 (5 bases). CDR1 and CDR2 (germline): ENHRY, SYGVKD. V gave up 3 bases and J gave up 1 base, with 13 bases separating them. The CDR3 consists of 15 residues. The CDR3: CAISESRSGSYEQYF. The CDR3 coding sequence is TGTGCCATCAGTGAAAGTAGGTCAGGGTCCTACGAGCAGTACTTC.

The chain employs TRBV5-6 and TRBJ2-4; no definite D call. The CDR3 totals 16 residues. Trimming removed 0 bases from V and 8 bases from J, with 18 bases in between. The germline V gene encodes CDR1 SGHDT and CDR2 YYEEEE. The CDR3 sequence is CASSLDVGFASDIQYF. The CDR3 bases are TGTGCCAGCAGCTTGGACGTTGGGTTTGCGTCTGACATTCAGTACTTC.